This TCR beta chain was recovered during a study of CD8 T cells in Susac syndrome (dated by TCRdb to between 2018 and 2021). Regarding the study in general: Of the Susac syndrome patients who were sequenced, roughly 6 had clinically active disease and eight were in clinical remission. Whether CD8+ T cell activation and differentiation in Susac syndrome was antigen driven was tested using repertoire sequencing. Susac syndrome patients were therapy-naive, on corticosteroids (some also receiving IVIg), or on IVIg alone at blood withdrawal.

CDR1 is given as SEHNR and CDR2 as FQNEAQ, both from the germline V gene (reference sequence). The junction carries 14 bases between V and J, which are trimmed by 1 base and 4 bases respectively. The CDR3 sequence holds 17 residues, the cysteine and phenylalanine included. Only the CDR3 DNA stays, 51 bases, in frame from base 1. RNA was extracted using the RNeasy kit, and about 0.45 to 1 ug of the RNA was reverse transcribed with random hexamers. TCR beta CDR3 regions were amplified with the immunoSEQ multiplex PCR assay covering 54 Vbeta and 13 Jbeta segments. PCR amplification bias was corrected using a synthetic template baseline for primer optimization and computational correction. The source study handled its data this way. Reads were annotated to V, D and J genes per IMGT and analyzed with immunoSEQ Analyzer, keeping only productive sequences. To calculate clonality, Shannon entropy was normalized by log2 of the number of productive unique sequences and then subtracted from one. For each patient and control, public and private clones were evaluated among the 100 most prevalent clones. A clone was defined as Susac-specific if it was absent from the healthy and MS cohorts, from more than 850 published viral clones and from other ImmuneACCESS disease sequences. The public reads were reprocessed in TCRdb via fastp at Q25 and MiXCR, keeping in-frame beta chains. Rows with one shared CDR3 protein collapse into an entry with the most common genes and DNA. Here the V and J calls rest on TCRdb's processing, not on the authors' analysis. In all, the sample holds around 170,000 distinct CDR3 sequences, and approximately 94% of those were seen once. Together, the top ten hold roughly 0.12% of the sample.

Peripheral blood CD8+ and CD4+ T cells from healthy donors, Susac syndrome patients and multiple sclerosis patients were profiled by high-throughput TCR beta sequencing. The Susac syndrome patients fulfilled recently defined diagnostic criteria for definite or probable disease. Bulk CD8+ and CD4+ T cells were purified by magnetic negative isolation, while CD8+ TEMRA cells were enriched using FACS. Blood was drawn into EDTA tubes, processed within 24 hours, and PBMCs were isolated by density gradient centrifugation. PBMCs intended for TCR sequencing were cryopreserved in liquid nitrogen and thawed later in a water bath at 37 degrees C. A purity of at least 90% was achieved for sorted or isolated CD4+, CD8+ and CD8+ TEMRA cells. What the research found in general, with its limitations: The study acknowledged that relatively few individuals were included in the TCR sequencing and HLA analysis. In patients with Susac syndrome, the CD4+ T cell repertoire showed no detectable clonal expansion.

Details on this clonotype: No cognate antigen has been identified for it. No much larger clonotype is one base removed from it; base qualities were not supplied.

The rearrangement combines TRBV7-9 with TRBJ2-6; tentative D gene TRBD1, with 5 bases matching. Sequencing input: CD4+ T cells from PBMCs. The clonotype was recovered from a human donor with Susac syndrome. The nucleotide sequence is TGTGCCAGCAGCTTAGTCGTGGGGCCTAGGGGGGCCAACGTCCTGACTTTC. It codes for CASSLVVGPRGANVLTF. The full variable domain, completed from the reference TRBV7-9 and TRBJ2-6 proteins outside the CDR3, reads DTGVSQNPRHKITKRGQNVTFRCDPISEHNRLYWYRQTLGQGPEFLTYFQNEAQLEKSRLLSDRFSAERPKGSFSTLEIQRTEQGDSAMYLCASSLVVGPRGANVLTFGAGSRLTVL.